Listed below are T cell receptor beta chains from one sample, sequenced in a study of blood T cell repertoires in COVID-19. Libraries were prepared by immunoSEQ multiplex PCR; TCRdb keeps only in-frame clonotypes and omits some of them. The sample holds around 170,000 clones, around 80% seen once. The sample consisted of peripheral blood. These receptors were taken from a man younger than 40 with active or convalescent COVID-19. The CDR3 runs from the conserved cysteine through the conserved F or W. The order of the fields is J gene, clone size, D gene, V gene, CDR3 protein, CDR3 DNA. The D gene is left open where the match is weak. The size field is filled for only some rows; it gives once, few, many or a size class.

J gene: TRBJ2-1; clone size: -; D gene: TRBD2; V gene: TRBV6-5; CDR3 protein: CASSRASGANEQFF; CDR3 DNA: TGTGCCAGCAGTCGTGCTAGCGGGGCCAATGAGCAGTTCTTC
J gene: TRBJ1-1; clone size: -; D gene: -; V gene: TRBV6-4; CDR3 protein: CASSESPNTEAFF; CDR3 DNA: TGTGCCAGCAGTGAGTCTCCGAACACTGAAGCTTTCTTT
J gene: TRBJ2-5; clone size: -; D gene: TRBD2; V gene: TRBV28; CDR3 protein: CASSSTWTSGEKETQYF; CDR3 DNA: TGTGCCAGCAGTTCGACCTGGACTAGCGGGGAGAAAGAGACCCAGTACTTC
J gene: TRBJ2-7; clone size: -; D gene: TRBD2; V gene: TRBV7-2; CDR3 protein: CASTQTSGRDQQYF; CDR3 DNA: TGTGCCAGCACCCAGACTAGCGGGAGGGACCAGCAGTACTTC
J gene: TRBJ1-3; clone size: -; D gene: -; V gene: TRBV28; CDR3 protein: CASTGAGNSGNTIYF; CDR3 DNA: TGTGCCAGCACGGGAGCAGGGAACTCTGGAAACACCATATATTTT
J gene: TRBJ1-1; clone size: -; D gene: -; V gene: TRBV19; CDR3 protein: CASSDTPNTEAFF; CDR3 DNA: TGTGCCAGTAGTGACACCCCGAACACTGAAGCTTTCTTT
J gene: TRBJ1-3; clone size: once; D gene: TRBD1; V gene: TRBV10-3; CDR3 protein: CAIRSGTGTSGNTIYF; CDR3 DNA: TGTGCCATCAGGAGTGGGACAGGGACCTCTGGAAACACCATATATTTT
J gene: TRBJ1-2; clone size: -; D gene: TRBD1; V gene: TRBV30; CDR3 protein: CAWSVPPPQQGARGYTF; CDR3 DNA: TGTGCCTGGAGTGTCCCCCCTCCGCAACAGGGGGCGAGGGGCTACACCTTC
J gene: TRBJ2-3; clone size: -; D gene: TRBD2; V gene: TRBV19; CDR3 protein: CASSRLAGGLGDTQYF; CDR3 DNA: TGTGCCAGTAGTCGTTTAGCGGGGGGGCTTGGAGATACGCAGTATTTT
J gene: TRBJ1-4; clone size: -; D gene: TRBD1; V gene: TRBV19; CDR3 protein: CASAQGGRDEKLFF; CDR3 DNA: TGTGCCAGTGCTCAGGGGGGAAGGGATGAAAAACTGTTTTTT
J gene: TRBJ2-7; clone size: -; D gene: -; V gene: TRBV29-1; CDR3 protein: CSVEDQAGNEQYF; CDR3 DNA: TGCAGCGTTGAAGATCAGGCAGGAAACGAGCAGTACTTC
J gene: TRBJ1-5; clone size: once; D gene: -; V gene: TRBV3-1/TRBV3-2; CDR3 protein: CASSQDFRAPQHF; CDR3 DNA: TGTGCCAGCAGCCAAGATTTCAGGGCGCCCCAGCATTTT
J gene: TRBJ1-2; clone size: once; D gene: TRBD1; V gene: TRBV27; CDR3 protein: CASSPALTGERGYTF; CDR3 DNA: TGTGCCAGCAGTCCGGCCTTGACAGGGGAAAGAGGCTACACCTTC
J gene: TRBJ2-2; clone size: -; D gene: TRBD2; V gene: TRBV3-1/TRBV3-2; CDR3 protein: CASSQDAIAGAHTGELFF; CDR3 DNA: TGTGCCAGCAGCCAAGACGCGATAGCGGGAGCACATACCGGGGAGCTGTTTTTT
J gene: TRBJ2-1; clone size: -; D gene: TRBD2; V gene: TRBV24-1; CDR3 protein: CATSDGLAGVRDEQFF; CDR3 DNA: TGTGCCACCAGTGATGGGCTAGCGGGAGTTAGGGATGAGCAGTTCTTC
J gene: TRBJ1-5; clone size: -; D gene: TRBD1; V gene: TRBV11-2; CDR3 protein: CASSLVRGSRPQHF; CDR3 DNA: TGTGCCAGCAGCTTAGTCAGGGGGAGTAGGCCCCAGCATTTT
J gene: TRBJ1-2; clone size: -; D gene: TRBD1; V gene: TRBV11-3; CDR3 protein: CASSWRKTGGDGYTF; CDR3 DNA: TGTGCCAGCAGCTGGAGGAAGACAGGGGGCGATGGCTACACCTTC
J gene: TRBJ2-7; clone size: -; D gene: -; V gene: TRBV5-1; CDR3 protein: CASSLKVQQIHEQYF; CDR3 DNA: TGCGCCAGCAGCTTGAAGGTACAGCAGATCCACGAGCAGTACTTC
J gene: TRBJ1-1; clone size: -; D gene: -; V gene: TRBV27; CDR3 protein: CASSSDKTSMNTEAFF; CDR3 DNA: TGTGCCAGCAGTTCAGATAAGACAAGTATGAACACTGAAGCTTTCTTT
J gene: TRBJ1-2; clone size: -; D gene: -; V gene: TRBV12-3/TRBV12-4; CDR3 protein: CASSLGGGYGYTF; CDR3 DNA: TGTGCCAGCAGTTTAGGGGGCGGTTATGGCTACACCTTC
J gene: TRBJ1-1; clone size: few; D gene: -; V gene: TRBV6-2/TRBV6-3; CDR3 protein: CASSYSTLSRDGGGTEAFF; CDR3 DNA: TGTGCCAGCAGTTACTCCACCCTTTCTCGAGACGGGGGTGGCACTGAAGCTTTCTTT
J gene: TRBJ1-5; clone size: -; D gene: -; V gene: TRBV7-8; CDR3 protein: CASSLSYEQGGYQPQHF; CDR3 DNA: TGTGCCAGCAGCTTGAGTTATGAACAGGGTGGTTATCAGCCCCAGCATTTT
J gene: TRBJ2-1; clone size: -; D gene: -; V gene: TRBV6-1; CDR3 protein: CASSEGGRGVSSYNEQFF; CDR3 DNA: TGTGCCAGCAGTGAAGGCGGTAGGGGCGTAAGCTCCTACAATGAGCAGTTCTTC
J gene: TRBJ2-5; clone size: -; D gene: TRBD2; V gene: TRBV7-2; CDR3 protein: CASSLGVSSGRVETQYF; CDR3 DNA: TGTGCCAGCAGCTTAGGAGTGAGTAGCGGGAGAGTTGAGACCCAGTACTTC
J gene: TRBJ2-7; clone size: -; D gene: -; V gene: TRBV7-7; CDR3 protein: CASSLTPTYEQYF; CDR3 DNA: TGTGCTAGCAGCCTCACTCCCACCTACGAGCAGTACTTC
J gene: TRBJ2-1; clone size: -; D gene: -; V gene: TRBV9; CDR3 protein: CASSRDNYNEQFF; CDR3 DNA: TGTGCCAGCAGCCGGGACAACTACAATGAGCAGTTCTTC
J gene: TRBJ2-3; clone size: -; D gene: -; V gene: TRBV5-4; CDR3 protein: CASSLDGRRTDTQYF; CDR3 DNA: TGTGCCAGCAGCTTGGACGGGAGAAGGACAGATACGCAGTATTTT
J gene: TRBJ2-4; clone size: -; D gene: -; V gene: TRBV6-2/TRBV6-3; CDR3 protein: CASSPDWGDAGRGKNIQYF; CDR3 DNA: TGTGCCAGCAGCCCTGACTGGGGGGACGCAGGACGGGGCAAAAACATTCAGTACTTC
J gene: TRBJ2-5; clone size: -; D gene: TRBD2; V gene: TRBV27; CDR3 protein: CASSPAGGLIGDF; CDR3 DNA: TGTGCCAGCAGTCCAGCGGGAGGGCTAATCGGGGACTTC
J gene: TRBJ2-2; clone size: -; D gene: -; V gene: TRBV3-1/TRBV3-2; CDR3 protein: CASSLVGLSNTGELFF; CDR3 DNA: TGTGCCAGCAGTCTCGTCGGACTGAGCAACACCGGGGAGCTGTTTTTT
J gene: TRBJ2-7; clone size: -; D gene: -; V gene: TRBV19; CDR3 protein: CASSFSPGRALGGPLYEQYF; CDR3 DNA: TGTGCCAGTAGTTTCTCTCCGGGACGGGCCCTTGGGGGCCCCCTCTACGAGCAGTACTTC
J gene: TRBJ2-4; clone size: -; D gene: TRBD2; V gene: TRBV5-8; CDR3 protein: CASSPQEGLAGSIQYF; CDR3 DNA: TGTGCCAGCAGCCCCCAAGAAGGACTAGCGGGGAGCATTCAGTACTTC
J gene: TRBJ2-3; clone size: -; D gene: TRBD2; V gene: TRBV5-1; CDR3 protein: CASSPSPGTSGGATDTQYF; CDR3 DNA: TGCGCCAGCAGCCCCTCCCCCGGGACTAGCGGGGGGGCAACAGATACGCAGTATTTT
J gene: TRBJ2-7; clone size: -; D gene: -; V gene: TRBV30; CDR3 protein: CAWSGGRRNSYEQYF; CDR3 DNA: TGTGCCTGGAGTGGAGGGCGGAGGAACTCCTACGAGCAGTACTTC
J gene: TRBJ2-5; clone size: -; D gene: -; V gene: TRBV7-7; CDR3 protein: CASSSAGLTQETQYF; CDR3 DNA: TGTGCTAGCAGCTCGGCAGGACTAACCCAAGAGACCCAGTACTTC
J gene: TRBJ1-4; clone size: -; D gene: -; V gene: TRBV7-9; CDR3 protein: CASMGRQGSEKLFF; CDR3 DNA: TGTGCCAGCATGGGGCGGCAGGGTAGCGAAAAACTGTTTTTT
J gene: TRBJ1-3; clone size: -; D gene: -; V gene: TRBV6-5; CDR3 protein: CASSYGGSGNTIYF; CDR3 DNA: TGTGCCAGCAGTTACGGGGGGTCTGGAAACACCATATATTTT
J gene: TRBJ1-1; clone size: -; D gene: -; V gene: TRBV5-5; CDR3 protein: CASTPGNSQAFF; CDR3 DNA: TGTGCCAGCACCCCGGGGAACAGCCAAGCTTTCTTT
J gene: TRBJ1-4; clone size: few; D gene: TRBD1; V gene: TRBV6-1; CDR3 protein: CASSEGTGSLNEKLFF; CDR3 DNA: TGTGCCAGCAGTGAAGGGACAGGGAGTCTGAATGAAAAACTGTTTTTT
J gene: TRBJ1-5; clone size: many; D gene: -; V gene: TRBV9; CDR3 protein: CASSVGSSNQPQHF; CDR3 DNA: TGTGCCAGCAGCGTAGGCAGTAGCAATCAGCCCCAGCATTTT
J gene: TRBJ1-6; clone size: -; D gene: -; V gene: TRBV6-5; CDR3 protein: CASIRGSSYNSPLHF; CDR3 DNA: TGTGCCAGCATACGCGGTAGCTCCTATAATTCACCCCTCCACTTT
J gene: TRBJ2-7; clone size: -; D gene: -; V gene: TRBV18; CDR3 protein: CASSVAANYEQYF; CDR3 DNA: TGTGCCAGCTCAGTAGCGGCGAACTACGAGCAGTACTTC
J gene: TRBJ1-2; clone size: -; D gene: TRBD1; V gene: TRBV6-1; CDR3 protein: CASSEDGQVYGYTF; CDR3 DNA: TGTGCCAGCAGTGAGGATGGACAGGTTTACGGCTACACCTTC
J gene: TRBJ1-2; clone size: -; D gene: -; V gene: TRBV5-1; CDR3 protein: CASSAAAVNYGYTF; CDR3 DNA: TGCGCCAGCAGCGCGGCTGCGGTTAACTATGGCTACACCTTC